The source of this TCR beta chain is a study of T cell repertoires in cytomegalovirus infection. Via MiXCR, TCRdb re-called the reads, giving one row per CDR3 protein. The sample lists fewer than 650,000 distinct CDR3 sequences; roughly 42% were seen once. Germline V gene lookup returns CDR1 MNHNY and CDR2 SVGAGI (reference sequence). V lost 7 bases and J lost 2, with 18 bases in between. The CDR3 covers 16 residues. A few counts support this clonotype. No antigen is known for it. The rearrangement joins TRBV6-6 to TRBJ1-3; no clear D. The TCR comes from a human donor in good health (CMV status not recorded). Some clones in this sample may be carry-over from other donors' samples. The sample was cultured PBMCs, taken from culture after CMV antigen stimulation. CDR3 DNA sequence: TGTGCCAGCACCATTCAAGGGAGTAGCGCTGGAAACACCATATATTTT. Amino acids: CASTIQGSSAGNTIYF.